This T cell receptor beta chain was documented in a study of human T cells and chemical hapten exposure. Looking at the study overall: Diphenylcyclopropenone, dosed weekly to the scalp, was given to patients throughout the roughly 25-week study.

Time point given: patch test 2, 6 weeks after DPC sensitization. Treatment indicated: therapeutic diphenylcyclopropenone sensitization with weekly scalp DPC. MiXCR was run by TCRdb on the RACE reads, yielding one entry per CDR3 protein. The data hold fewer than 95,000 distinct CDR3 sequences, with 8% to 13% observed a single time. The specimen comprised whole blood, sampled in connection with sensitization to the hapten diphenylcyclopropenone (DPC). The source is a middle-aged man with alopecia areata. Some clones in this sample may be carry-over from other donors' samples.

CDR3 nucleotides: TGCAGTGCTAGAGGGCTGGATGAAAAACTGTTTTTT. Residues: CSARGLDEKLFF. The chain employs TRBV20-1 and TRBJ1-4, with D hard to call. The V and J ends lost 1 base and 6 bases respectively, with 6 bases between them. The CDR3 length is 12 residues. The germline V gene has CDR1 DFQATT and CDR2 SNEGSKA (reference sequence).